The 27 T cell receptor beta chains below come from one sample, sequenced in a study of blood T cell repertoires in COVID-19 (TCRdb year 2020). Library generation was performed with the immunoSEQ multiplex PCR assay. Entries here come from immuneACCESS through TCRdb and include only in-frame sequences with V and J called. Some clones fail to appear in such tables; in the studies checked, an unresolved V gene covers under half of the shortfall, and the cause of the remainder is unknown. This sample gives roughly 80,000 clones in total; 75% to 90% of them show up just once. Over 5.5% of the sample is held by the ten biggest clonotypes. Specimen: peripheral blood. The origin of the receptors is a man aged 55-75 years with active or convalescent COVID-19.

The gene calls are TRBV29-1 and TRBJ1-1; weak D call: TRBD1 (6 bases). Germline CDR1 SQVTM, CDR2 ANQGSEA. The CDR3 is made up of 13 amino acids. The V gene lost 7 bases and the J gene lost 2 bases, with 14 bases spanning the gap. CDR3 loop: CSARDNTNTEAFF. The CDR3 DNA sequence: TGCAGCGCCAGGGACAATACAAACACTGAAGCTTTCTTT.

This chain uses TRBV6-5 with TRBJ1-2, with 7 bases identical to TRBD1. CDR3 length equals 12 residues. Germline CDR1 reads MNHEY; CDR2 reads SVGAGI. Unmatched junction bases numbered 2, after V lost 6 bases and J lost 4 bases. The DNA for the CDR3 is TGTGCCAGCAGGCAGGGGGGCTATGGCTACACCTTC. As protein: CASRQGGYGYTF.

The chain couples TRBV7-9 to TRBJ1-1; the match to TRBD1 covers 7 bases. Trimming cost V 1 base and J 4 bases; bases outside gene matches: 6. The CDR3 is made up of 15 amino acids. Per the germline V gene, CDR1 is SEHNR and CDR2 is FQNEAQ (reference sequence). CDR3 residues: CASSLEGGRSTEAFF. CDR3 sequence (DNA): TGTGCCAGCAGCTTAGAAGGGGGCAGGAGCACTGAAGCTTTCTTT.

V usage is TRBV7-2 and J usage is TRBJ2-4; TRBD2 matches at 11 bases. With V trimmed by 2 bases and J by 6 bases, 6 bases remained unmatched. The CDR3 consists of 16 residues. Per the germline V gene, CDR1 is SGHTA and CDR2 is FQGNSA. CDR3 amino acids: CASSLSSGGPRNIQYF. CDR3 in DNA: TGTGCCAGCAGCTTATCTAGCGGGGGGCCCCGAAACATTCAGTACTTC. Variable domain in full (rest from reference TRBV7-2 and TRBJ2-4): GAGVSQSPSNKVTEKGKDVELRCDPISGHTALYWYRQSLGQGLEFLIYFQGNSAPDKSGLPSDRFSAERTGGSVSTLTIQRTQQEDSAVYLCASSLSSGGPRNIQYFGAGTRLSVL.

V is TRBV29-1 and J is TRBJ1-2; D perhaps matches TRBD1 (6 bases). Germline assignment: CDR1 SQVTM and CDR2 ANQGSEA. The ends were cut back, 0 bases at V and 6 bases at J, with 11 bases in the middle. The CDR3 length is 13 residues. The chain's CDR3 is CSVEDEGHNGYTF. The CDR3 region has the DNA TGCAGCGTTGAAGATGAGGGACATAATGGCTACACCTTC. Combining the CDR3 with reference TRBV29-1 and TRBJ1-2 gives the whole variable domain SAVISQKPSRDICQRGTSLTIQCQVDSQVTMMFWYRQQPGQSLTLIATANQGSEATYESGFVIDKFPISRPNLTFSTLTVSNMSPEDSSIYLCSVEDEGHNGYTFGSGTRLTVV.

The chain couples TRBV7-9 to TRBJ2-2; D ambiguous. Germline CDR1 is SEHNR and CDR2 is FQNEAQ (reference sequence). V was trimmed by 0 bases and J by 6 bases, leaving 8 bases between them. This CDR3 contains 14 residues. The CDR3 protein is CASSLAQLPGELFF. For the CDR3, the DNA is TGTGCCAGCAGCTTAGCCCAACTGCCCGGGGAGCTGTTTTTT.

The chain employs TRBV6-6 and TRBJ2-7, with 8 bases fitting TRBD1. The V segment lost 7 bases and the J segment 2 bases; nucleotides outside the gene matches: 7. The CDR3 sequence is 14 residues long. Per germline, CDR1 MNHNY and CDR2 SVGAGI (reference sequence). The CDR3 here is CASTSDRGAYEQYF. Written as DNA, the CDR3 is TGTGCCAGCACCTCCGACAGGGGCGCCTACGAGCAGTACTTC.

The V and J genes are TRBV27 and TRBJ2-7; D ambiguous. V lost 5 bases, J lost 0 bases, and 17 bases lay in between. Germline V gene sequence: CDR1 MNHEY, CDR2 SMNVEV (reference sequence). The CDR3 spans 16 residues. CDR3 nucleotide sequence: TGTGCCAGCAGTCTAGGTGCCGGGTTCCACTCCTACGAGCAGTACTTC. Translating gives CASSLGAGFHSYEQYF.

Details on this clone: Other DNA sequences within the sample encode an identical CDR3. The V and J genes are TRBV9 and TRBJ2-1, with TRBD2 identical over 8 bases. CDR1 SGDLS and CDR2 YYNGEE come from the germline V gene. Trimming took 0 bases from V and 4 from J; bases not matched to a gene: 6. The CDR3 has 16 amino acids. The CDR3 loop is CASSVATSGGYNEQFF. CDR3 nucleotides: TGTGCCAGCAGCGTAGCTACTAGCGGAGGGTACAATGAGCAGTTCTTC.

The chain's CDR3 is CASSLRQGSEAFF. The CDR3, as DNA: TGTGCCAGCAGTTTGCGCCAGGGGTCTGAAGCTTTCTTT. The chain carries TRBV12-3 or TRBV12-4 and TRBJ1-1; weak D call: TRBD1 (6 bases). V was cut by 3 bases and J by 6 bases, with 11 bases left in between. This CDR3 spans 13 amino acids.

V usage is TRBV6-2 or TRBV6-3 and J usage is TRBJ1-1; D gene unclear. Trimming shortened V by 4 bases and J by 2 bases, and 11 bases separated the two germline ends. This CDR3 spans 14 amino acids. Germline CDR1 MNHEY, CDR2 SVGEGT. The CDR3, as DNA: TGTGCCAGCAGTTGGAGTCATACTAACACTGAAGCTTTCTTT. Translating gives CASSWSHTNTEAFF.

The chain has TRBV11-2 and TRBJ2-1; TRBD1 matches 8 bases. The J segment lost 2 bases and the V segment lost 5 bases, leaving 5 bases of the junction unmatched. This CDR3 is 15 amino acids long. Germline lookup yields CDR1 SGHAT and CDR2 FQNNGV. The CDR3 is CASSPTGDPYNEQFF. For the CDR3, the DNA is TGTGCCAGCAGCCCGACAGGGGACCCCTACAATGAGCAGTTCTTC.

The chain has TRBV19 and TRBJ1-5, with D possibly TRBD1 on 5 matching bases. In germline, CDR1 is LNHDA, CDR2 SQIVND (reference sequence). CDR3 length: 16 amino acids. V was cut by 1 base and J by 0 bases, with 10 bases left in between. CDR3 protein: CASSIVRTFSNQPQHF. Here the CDR3 DNA reads TGTGCCAGTAGTATAGTTCGGACATTTAGCAATCAGCCCCAGCATTTT.

The rearrangement links TRBV6-5 to TRBJ2-7; D may be TRBD1 (5 bases). Germline CDR1 and CDR2: MNHEY and SVGAGI. The CDR3 is made up of 11 amino acids. Trimming stripped 2 bases from V and 9 bases from J, with 8 bases between. CDR3 protein: CASSYGALQYF. The CDR3 DNA is TGTGCCAGCAGTTACGGGGCTCTGCAGTACTTC.

V gene TRBV6-5 combines with J gene TRBJ2-1; possible D gene TRBD2, 5 bases. CDR1 and CDR2 (germline): MNHEY, SVGAGI. There are 15 residues in the CDR3. V was shortened by 6 bases and J by 0 bases, with 12 bases between the two germline ends. CDR3 coding DNA: TGTGCCAGCAGGGCCGGACTGAGCTCCTACAATGAGCAGTTCTTC. Translated, it gives CASRAGLSSYNEQFF.

The genes are TRBV9 and TRBJ1-3; TRBD1 matches 9 bases. CDR1 is SGDLS and CDR2 is YYNGEE in the germline V gene. This CDR3 has 17 amino acids. V lost 3 bases to trimming and J lost 4 bases; unmatched junction nucleotides: 11. In DNA, the CDR3 is TGTGCCAGCAGCGCAATTTCGGGACAGGGTTCCGGAAACACCATATATTTT. Protein product: CASSAISGQGSGNTIYF.

The chain is built from TRBV7-9 and TRBJ2-2, with 9 bases lining up with TRBD1. The CDR3 is made up of 16 amino acids. Germline V lookup: CDR1 SEHNR, CDR2 FQNEAQ (reference sequence). V shed 5 bases, J shed 4 bases, and the junction held 8 bases outside the gene matches. CDR3 amino acids: CASSVQGQGFTGELFF. DNA for the CDR3: TGTGCCAGCAGCGTCCAGGGACAGGGCTTCACCGGGGAGCTGTTTTTT. The full variable domain, with the rest looked up from reference TRBV7-9 and TRBJ2-2, is DTGVSQNPRHKITKRGQNVTFRCDPISEHNRLYWYRQTLGQGPEFLTYFQNEAQLEKSRLLSDRFSAERPKGSFSTLEIQRTEQGDSAMYLCASSVQGQGFTGELFFGEGSRLTVL.

This sequence joins TRBV7-6 and TRBJ1-4; TRBD1 might be the D (6 bases). The CDR3 contains 17 residues. Germline V gene data show CDR1 as SGHVS and CDR2 as FNYEAQ. V lost 0 bases and J lost 0, with 11 bases in between. CDR3 sequence (DNA): TGTGCCAGCAGCTTAGCGCTACAGGGCCCAACTAATGAAAAACTGTTTTTT. Residues: CASSLALQGPTNEKLFF.

This chain joins TRBV29-1 and TRBJ2-1; TRBD1 agrees at 7 bases. In germline, CDR1 is SQVTM, CDR2 ANQGSEA. The V and J ends lost 0 bases and 11 bases, in that order; junction bases with no gene match: 4. The CDR3 spans 12 residues. The CDR3 bases are TGCAGCGTTGAAGAAATGACAGGGCAGCAGTTCTTC. This sequence encodes CSVEEMTGQQFF.

A remark on this clone: The sample holds other DNA sequences that translate to the same CDR3. This chain links TRBV9 with TRBJ2-7; the D gene is possibly TRBD1 (6 bases). V gave up 0 bases and J gave up 4 bases, with 11 bases separating them. CDR3 size: 14 residues. The germline V gene has CDR1 SGDLS and CDR2 YYNGEE. This CDR3 is CASSVGAGEYEQYF. CDR3 bases: TGTGCCAGCAGCGTAGGGGCAGGGGAGTACGAGCAGTACTTC.

The V call is TRBV7-9, the J call TRBJ2-5, with 8 bases aligning to TRBD1. Germline CDR1 is SEHNR and CDR2 is FQNEAQ (reference sequence). The junction had 15 bases not matched to a gene; V was cut back by 6 bases and J by 9 bases. CDR3 length: 15 amino acids. CDR3 region: CASRGTGLGGAAQYF. CDR3 nucleotides: TGTGCCAGCAGAGGGACAGGCCTAGGCGGGGCAGCCCAGTACTTC.

The chain recombines TRBV6-5 with TRBJ2-1, with 9 positions matching TRBD1. CDR3 length: 14 residues. After removal of 6 bases from V and 7 bases from J, the junction contained 7 bases not matched to a gene. The germline CDR1 and CDR2 sequences are MNHEY and SVGAGI. The CDR3 DNA is TGTGCCAGCAGCGGAGGGACAGGGCTGAATGAGCAGTTCTTC. Translation: CASSGGTGLNEQFF.

This sequence joins TRBV7-2 and TRBJ2-1; TRBD1 might be the D (5 bases). Germline CDR1 is SGHTA and CDR2 is FQGNSA. Trimming pared 1 base from V and 10 bases from J, leaving 11 bases between. The CDR3 sequence is 13 residues long. The CDR3 DNA sequence: TGTGCCAGCAGCTTAGGAGGCAGGGCAGAGCAGTTCTTC. It yields the protein CASSLGGRAEQFF.

The V call is TRBV5-6, the J call TRBJ1-5; a possible D gene is TRBD1 (5 bases). Trimming removed 2 bases at V and 7 bases at J, with 13 bases between. This CDR3 has 14 amino acids. Germline V gives CDR1 SGHDT, CDR2 YYEEEE. CDR3 in DNA: TGTGCCAGCAGCTTCCAGGGCCGGCGGCAGCCCCAGCATTTT. Residues: CASSFQGRRQPQHF. The whole variable domain, remainder taken from reference TRBV5-6 and TRBJ1-5, is DAGVTQSPTHLIKTRGQQVTLRCSPKSGHDTVSWYQQALGQGPQFIFQYYEEEERQRGNFPDRFSGHQFPNYSSELNVNALLLGDSALYLCASSFQGRRQPQHFGDGTRLSIL.

The chain uses TRBV4-1 and TRBJ1-1; no firm D call. CDR3 size: 14 residues. CDR1 MGHRA and CDR2 YSYEKL come from the germline V gene. Trimming took off 1 base at V and 0 bases at J, with 6 bases between the two ends. The CDR3 sequence: CASSQGRMNTEAFF. The CDR3 DNA follows: TGCGCCAGCAGCCAAGGGCGGATGAACACTGAAGCTTTCTTT.

CDR3 DNA sequence: TGTGCCAGCTCACCTCAAGAGGGTGGGACAGTTCATCAGCCCCAGCATTTT. It yields the protein CASSPQEGGTVHQPQHF. This chain uses TRBV18 with TRBJ1-5; 7 bases are shared with TRBD1. Losses at the gene ends were 3 bases for V and 5 bases for J; bases not matched to a gene: 13. The V gene's germline CDR1 is KGHSH and CDR2 LQKENI. The CDR3 spans 17 residues.

The CDR3 reads CASSPERNEQFF. The CDR3 nucleotides read TGTGCCAGCTCACCGGAGAGGAATGAGCAGTTCTTC. The rearrangement uses TRBV18 and TRBJ2-1; no reliable D call. Germline CDR1 KGHSH, CDR2 LQKENI. This CDR3 is built from 12 residues. The V gene lost 3 bases and the J gene lost 7 bases, with 7 bases spanning the gap.